This T cell receptor (beta chain) emerged from a study of blood T cell repertoires in COVID-19. Study-level information: Acute and convalescent COVID-19 specimens originated in the United States, Italy and Spain. PBMCs, B-cell-depleted T cells, or T cells were the source of the cDNA or gDNA that made up the material.

V was pared by 8 bases and J by 2 bases, with 9 bases between. The CDR3 is made up of 12 amino acids. The repertoire was sequenced with immunoSEQ multiplex PCR; TCRdb's copy has only in-frame clones and lacks some. The sample records about 480,000 clones, about 87% being singletons. Seattle patients were enrolled while actively infected and followed longitudinally. Sequencing input: peripheral blood. The gene calls are TRBV12-3 or TRBV12-4 and TRBJ1-2; D remains ambiguous. This clonotype was sampled from a woman aged 45-59 years with COVID-19, enrolled during active disease. This chain's CDR3 is CASGSPNYGYTF. The CDR3 nucleotides read TGTGCCAGCGGCAGTCCGAACTATGGCTACACCTTC.